This T cell receptor beta chain was profiled in a study of regulatory T cells in long-lasting Graves disease. Investigators prepared the TCR beta libraries by applying iRepertoire HTBI primers and Arm-PCR of CDR3 regions. Under the authors' procedure: Analysis of the samples identified 50 to 65 TRBV and 13 to 15 TRBJ segments. TCRdb re-analysed the multiplex PCR reads in MiXCR, keeping a single row per CDR3 protein. The V and J calls and clone size are TCRdb's, not the authors'. The sample includes hundreds of thousands of distinct CDR3 sequences, about 22% of them seen just once. From germline, CDR1 is MNHNS and CDR2 SASEGT. V was trimmed by 4 bases and J by 7 bases, leaving 17 bases between them. This CDR3 is built from 16 residues. The sample's time point: persistent/refractory GD, antithyroid drugs over 5 years with positive TRAb. Extracted PBMC RNA gave rise to the TCR library. Diagnosing Graves' disease relied on the American Thyroid Association guidelines. Enrollment of patients was through an endocrinology department in Xi'an, China.

This clonotype was seen a handful of times. Antigen: not known. Regarding the study as a whole: Persistent disease samples used TRBV28, TRBJ1-2 and TRBJ2-5 preferentially.

The sequence was obtained from a female donor with Graves disease. The chain carries TRBV6-1 and TRBJ1-6; D may be TRBD1 (6 bases). The input for sequencing was peripheral blood mononuclear cells (PBMCs), taken when the disease was refractory, from a patient treated with antithyroid drugs. Here the CDR3 reads CASSVWDISRNSPLHF. CDR3 in DNA: TGTGCCAGCAGTGTATGGGACATCTCTAGGAATTCACCCCTCCACTTT.